Each of the 7 T cell receptor beta chains below was sequenced from the same sample in a study of blood T cell repertoires in COVID-19. The table came from immunoSEQ multiplex PCR; TCRdb's copy has only in-frame clones and leaves some out. The data contain approximately 270,000 clones, nearly 90% of them singletons. What was sequenced was PBMCs or T cells enriched from blood (not recorded which). Receptors were obtained from a woman aged 55-70 years who had recovered from COVID-19.

The V and J genes are TRBV5-1 and TRBJ2-3; TRBD1 is a possible D gene (6 bases). V was cut by 2 bases and J by 4 bases, with 20 bases left in between. The CDR3 has 17 residues. The germline gives CDR1 SGHRS, CDR2 YFSETQ. The CDR3 here is CASSFSLGAGAPDTQYF. The CDR3 DNA sequence: TGCGCCAGCAGCTTCAGCCTAGGGGCAGGGGCCCCAGATACGCAGTATTTT.

The V and J genes are TRBV19 and TRBJ2-2, with 7 positions matching TRBD1. The germline V gene has CDR1 LNHDA and CDR2 SQIVND (reference sequence). The V gene end was trimmed by 10 bases and the J gene end by 0 bases; junction bases not matched to a gene: 11. The CDR3 is 16 residues long. Written as DNA, the CDR3 is TGTGCCACCACCGACAGGGCCCCCGCGAACACCGGGGAGCTGTTTTTT. It specifies CATTDRAPANTGELFF.

This clone occurred a few times. The rearrangement links TRBV28 to TRBJ2-1, with 9 bases identical to TRBD2. V lost 3 bases, J lost 0 bases, and 9 bases stayed unmatched. Looked up from germline, CDR1 is MDHEN and CDR2 is SYDVKM. The CDR3 sequence is 18 residues long. In nucleotides, the CDR3 is TGTGCCAGCAGTTTCGGGGATAGCGGGAGCCCCTCCTACAATGAGCAGTTCTTC. Protein sequence: CASSFGDSGSPSYNEQFF. Together with reference TRBV28 and TRBJ2-1, the CDR3 gives the full variable domain: DVKVTQSSRYLVKRTGEKVFLECVQDMDHENMFWYRQDPGLGLRLIYFSYDVKMKEKGDIPEGYSVSREKKERFSLILESASTNQTSMYLCASSFGDSGSPSYNEQFFGPGTRLTVL.

The chain carries TRBV5-1 and TRBJ2-1, with TRBD2 matching 7 bases. The germline CDR1 and CDR2 sequences are SGHRS and YFSETQ. The J segment lost 9 bases and the V segment lost 6 bases, leaving 6 bases of the junction unmatched. The CDR3 extends over 12 amino acids. CDR3 protein: CASTRGGLEQFF. DNA for the CDR3: TGCGCCAGCACCCGCGGGGGACTTGAGCAGTTCTTC.

The chain joins TRBV11-2 to TRBJ2-7, with 9 bases fitting TRBD2. With V trimmed by 5 bases and J by 0 bases, 5 bases remained unmatched. This CDR3 contains 15 residues. Germline CDR1 reads SGHAT; CDR2 reads FQNNGV. The CDR3: CASSHSGSRSYEQYF. In DNA form, the CDR3 reads TGTGCCAGCAGCCATAGCGGGAGCCGCTCCTACGAGCAGTACTTC.

V gene TRBV12-3 or TRBV12-4 combines with J gene TRBJ2-3, with TRBD2 matching over 8 bases. The junction had 5 bases not matched to a gene; V was cut back by 2 bases and J by 13 bases. The CDR3 length is 12 residues. This CDR3 reads CASSLLAGPEYF. The CDR3 DNA reads as TGTGCCAGCAGTTTATTAGCGGGACCTGAGTATTTT.

The chain has TRBV9 and TRBJ2-5, with TRBD2 identical over 8 bases. With 3 bases clipped from V and 1 base from J, the junction kept 2 bases outside the gene matches. The CDR3 extends over 14 amino acids. Germline CDR1 is SGDLS and CDR2 is YYNGEE. The CDR3 reads CASSGSGTQETQYF. The CDR3 nucleotides are TGTGCCAGCAGCGGTAGCGGGACCCAAGAGACCCAGTACTTC.